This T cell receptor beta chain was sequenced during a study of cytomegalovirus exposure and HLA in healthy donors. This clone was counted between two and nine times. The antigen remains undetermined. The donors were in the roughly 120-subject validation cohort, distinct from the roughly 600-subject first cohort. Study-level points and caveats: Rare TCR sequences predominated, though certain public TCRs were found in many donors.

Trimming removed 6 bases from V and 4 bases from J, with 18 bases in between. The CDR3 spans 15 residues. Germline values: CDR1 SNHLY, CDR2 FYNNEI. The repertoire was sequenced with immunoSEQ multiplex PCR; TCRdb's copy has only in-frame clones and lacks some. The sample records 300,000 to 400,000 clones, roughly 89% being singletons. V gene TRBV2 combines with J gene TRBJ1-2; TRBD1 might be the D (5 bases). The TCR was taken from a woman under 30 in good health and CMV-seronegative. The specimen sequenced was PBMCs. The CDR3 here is CASRERQTSSYGYTF. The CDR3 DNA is TGTGCCAGCAGGGAAAGACAGACCTCTAGCTATGGCTACACCTTC.